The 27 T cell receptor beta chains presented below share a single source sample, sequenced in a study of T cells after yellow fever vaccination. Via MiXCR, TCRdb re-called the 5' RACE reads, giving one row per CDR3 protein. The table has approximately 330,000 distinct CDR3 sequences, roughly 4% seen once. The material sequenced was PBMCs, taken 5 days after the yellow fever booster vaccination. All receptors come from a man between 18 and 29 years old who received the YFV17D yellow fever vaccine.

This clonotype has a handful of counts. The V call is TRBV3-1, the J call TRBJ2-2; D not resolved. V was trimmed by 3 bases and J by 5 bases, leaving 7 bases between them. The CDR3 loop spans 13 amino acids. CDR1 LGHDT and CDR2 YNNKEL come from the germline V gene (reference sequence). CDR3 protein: CASSQSETGELFF. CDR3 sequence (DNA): TGTGCCAGCAGCCAGTCTGAGACCGGGGAGCTGTTTTTT.

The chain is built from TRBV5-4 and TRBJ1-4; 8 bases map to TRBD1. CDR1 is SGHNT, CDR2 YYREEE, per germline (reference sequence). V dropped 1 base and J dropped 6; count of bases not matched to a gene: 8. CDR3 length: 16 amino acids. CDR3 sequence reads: CASSLTPGGAYEKLFF. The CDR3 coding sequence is TGTGCCAGCAGCTTGACGCCAGGGGGCGCATATGAAAAACTGTTTTTT.

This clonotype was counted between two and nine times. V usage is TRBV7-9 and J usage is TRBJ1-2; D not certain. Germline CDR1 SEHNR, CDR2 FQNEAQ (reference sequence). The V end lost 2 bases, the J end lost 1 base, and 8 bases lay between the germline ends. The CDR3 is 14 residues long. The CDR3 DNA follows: TGTGCCAGCAGCTTACTCGTCGATAACTATGGCTACACCTTC. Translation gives CASSLLVDNYGYTF.

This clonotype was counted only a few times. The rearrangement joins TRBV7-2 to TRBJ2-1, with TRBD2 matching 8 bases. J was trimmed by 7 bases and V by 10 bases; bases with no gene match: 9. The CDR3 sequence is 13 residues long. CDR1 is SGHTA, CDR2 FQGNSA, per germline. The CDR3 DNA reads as TGTGCCACCCAAGCGGGGGCCAAGAATGAGCAGTTCTTC. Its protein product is CATQAGAKNEQFF. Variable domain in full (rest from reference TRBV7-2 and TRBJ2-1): GAGVSQSPSNKVTEKGKDVELRCDPISGHTALYWYRQSLGQGLEFLIYFQGNSAPDKSGLPSDRFSAERTGGSVSTLTIQRTQQEDSAVYLCATQAGAKNEQFFGPGTRLTVL.

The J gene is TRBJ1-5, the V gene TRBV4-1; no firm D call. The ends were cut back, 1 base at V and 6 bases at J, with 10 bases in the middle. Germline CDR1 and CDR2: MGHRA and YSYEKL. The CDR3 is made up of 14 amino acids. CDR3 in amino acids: CASSQVIMGQPQHF. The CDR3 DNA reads TGCGCCAGCAGCCAAGTTATCATGGGTCAGCCCCAGCATTTT.

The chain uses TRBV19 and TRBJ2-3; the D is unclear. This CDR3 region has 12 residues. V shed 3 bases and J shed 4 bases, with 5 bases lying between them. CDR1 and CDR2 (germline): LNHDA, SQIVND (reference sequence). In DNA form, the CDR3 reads TGTGCCAGTAGTATGGGGTCAGATACGCAGTATTTT. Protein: CASSMGSDTQYF.

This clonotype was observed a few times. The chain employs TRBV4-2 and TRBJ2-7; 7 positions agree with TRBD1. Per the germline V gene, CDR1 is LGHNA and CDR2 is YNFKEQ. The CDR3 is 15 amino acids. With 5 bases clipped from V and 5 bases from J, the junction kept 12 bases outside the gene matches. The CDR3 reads CASSTHRGRFHEQYV. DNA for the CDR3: TGTGCCAGCAGCACCCACAGGGGACGGTTTCACGAGCAGTACGTC.

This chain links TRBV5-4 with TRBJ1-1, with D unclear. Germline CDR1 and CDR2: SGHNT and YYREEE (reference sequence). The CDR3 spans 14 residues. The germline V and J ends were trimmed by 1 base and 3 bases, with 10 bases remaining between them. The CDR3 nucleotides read TGTGCCAGCAGCTTGAGACGGGCGTACACTGAAGCTTTCTTT. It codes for CASSLRRAYTEAFF.

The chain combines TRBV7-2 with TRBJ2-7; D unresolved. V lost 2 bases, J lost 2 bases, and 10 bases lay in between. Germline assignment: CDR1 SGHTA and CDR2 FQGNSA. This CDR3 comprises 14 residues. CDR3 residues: CASSLSGGTYEQYV. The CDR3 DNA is TGTGCCAGCAGCTTATCGGGCGGAACCTACGAGCAGTACGTC.

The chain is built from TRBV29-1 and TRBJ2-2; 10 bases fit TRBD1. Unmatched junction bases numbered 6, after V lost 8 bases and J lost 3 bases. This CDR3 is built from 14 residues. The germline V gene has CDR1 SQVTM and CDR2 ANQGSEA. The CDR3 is CSIRQGADTGELFF. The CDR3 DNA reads TGCAGCATCCGACAGGGGGCGGACACCGGGGAGCTGTTTTTT.

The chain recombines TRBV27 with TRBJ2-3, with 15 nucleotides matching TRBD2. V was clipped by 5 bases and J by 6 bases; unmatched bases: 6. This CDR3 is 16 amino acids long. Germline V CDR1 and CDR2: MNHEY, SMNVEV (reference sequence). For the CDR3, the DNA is TGTGCCAGCAGTGTGGGGACTAGCGGGGGGCCCGATACGCAGTATTTT. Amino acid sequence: CASSVGTSGGPDTQYF.

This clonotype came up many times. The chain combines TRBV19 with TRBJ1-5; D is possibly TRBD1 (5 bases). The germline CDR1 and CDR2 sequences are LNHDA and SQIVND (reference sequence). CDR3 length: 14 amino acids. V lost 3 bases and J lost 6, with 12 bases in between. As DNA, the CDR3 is TGTGCCAGTAGTATCCGGGACGCCTTTCAGCCCCAGCATTTT. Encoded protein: CASSIRDAFQPQHF.

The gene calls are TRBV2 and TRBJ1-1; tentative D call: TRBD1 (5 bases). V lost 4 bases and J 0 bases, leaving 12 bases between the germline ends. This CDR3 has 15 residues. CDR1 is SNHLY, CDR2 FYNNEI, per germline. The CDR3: CASSAQDRLNTEAFF. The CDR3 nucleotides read TGTGCCAGCAGTGCACAGGACCGGCTGAACACTGAAGCTTTCTTT.

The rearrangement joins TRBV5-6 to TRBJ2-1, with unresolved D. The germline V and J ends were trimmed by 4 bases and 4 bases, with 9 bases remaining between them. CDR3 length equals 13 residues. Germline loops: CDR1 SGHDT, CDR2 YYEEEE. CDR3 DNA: TGTGCCAGCAGCCTTACAGAGTACAATGAGCAGTTCTTC. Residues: CASSLTEYNEQFF.

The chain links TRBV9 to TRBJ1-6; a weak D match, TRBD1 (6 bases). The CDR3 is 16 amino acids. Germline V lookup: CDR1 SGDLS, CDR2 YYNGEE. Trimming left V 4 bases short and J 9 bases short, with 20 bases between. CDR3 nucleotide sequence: TGTGCCAGCAGCCCACGCTCCAGGGGAGATGGTTCACCCCTCCACTTT. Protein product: CASSPRSRGDGSPLHF.

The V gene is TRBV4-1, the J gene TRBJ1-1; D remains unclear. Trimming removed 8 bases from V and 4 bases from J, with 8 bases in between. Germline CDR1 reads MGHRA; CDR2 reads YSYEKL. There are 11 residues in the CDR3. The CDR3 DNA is TGCGCCAGCGGGCCGAGCACTGAAGCTTTCTTT. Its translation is CASGPSTEAFF.

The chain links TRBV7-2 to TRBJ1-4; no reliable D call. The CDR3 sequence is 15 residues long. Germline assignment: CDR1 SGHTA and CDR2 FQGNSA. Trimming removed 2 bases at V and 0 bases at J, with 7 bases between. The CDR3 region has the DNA TGTGCCAGCAGCTTATCCAGGACAACTAATGAAAAACTGTTTTTT. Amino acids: CASSLSRTTNEKLFF.

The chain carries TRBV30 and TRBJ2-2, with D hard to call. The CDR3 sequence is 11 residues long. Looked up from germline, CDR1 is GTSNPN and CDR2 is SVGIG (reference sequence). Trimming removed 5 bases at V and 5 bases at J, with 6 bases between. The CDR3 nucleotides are TGTGCCTGGGACCTTACCGGGGAGCTGTTTTTT. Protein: CAWDLTGELFF.

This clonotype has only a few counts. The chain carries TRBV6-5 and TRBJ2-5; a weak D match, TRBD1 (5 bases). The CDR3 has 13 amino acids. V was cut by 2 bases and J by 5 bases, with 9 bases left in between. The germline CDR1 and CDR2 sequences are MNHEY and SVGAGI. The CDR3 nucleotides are TGTGCCAGCAGTTACGCAGGGTCGGAGACCCAGTACTTC. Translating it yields CASSYAGSETQYF.

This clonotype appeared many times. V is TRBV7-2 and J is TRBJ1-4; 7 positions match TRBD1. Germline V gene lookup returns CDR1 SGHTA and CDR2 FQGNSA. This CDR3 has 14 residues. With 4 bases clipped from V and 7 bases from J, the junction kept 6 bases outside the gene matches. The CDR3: CASSSQGGVEKLFF. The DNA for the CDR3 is TGTGCCAGCAGCTCCCAAGGGGGCGTTGAAAAACTGTTTTTT.

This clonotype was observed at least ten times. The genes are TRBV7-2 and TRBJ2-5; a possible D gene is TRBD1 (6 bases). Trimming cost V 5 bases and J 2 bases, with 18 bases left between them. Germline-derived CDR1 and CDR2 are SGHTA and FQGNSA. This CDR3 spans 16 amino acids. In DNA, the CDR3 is TGTGCCAGCAGCCGAAAGGCAGGGGTTGGGCAAGAGACCCAGTACTTC. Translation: CASSRKAGVGQETQYF.

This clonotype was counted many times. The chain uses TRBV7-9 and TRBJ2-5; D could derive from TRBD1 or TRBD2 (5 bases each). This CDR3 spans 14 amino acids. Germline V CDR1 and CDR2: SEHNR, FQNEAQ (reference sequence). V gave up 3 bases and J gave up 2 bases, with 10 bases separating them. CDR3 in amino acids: CASSLGTSQETQYF. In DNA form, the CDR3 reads TGTGCCAGCAGCTTGGGGACGTCGCAAGAGACCCAGTACTTC.

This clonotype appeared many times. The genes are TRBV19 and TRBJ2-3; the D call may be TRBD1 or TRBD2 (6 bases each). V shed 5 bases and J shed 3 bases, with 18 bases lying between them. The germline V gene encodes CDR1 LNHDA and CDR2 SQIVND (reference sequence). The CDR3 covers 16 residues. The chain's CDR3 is CASSGRDKGRTDTQYF. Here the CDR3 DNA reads TGTGCCAGTAGTGGACGGGACAAGGGGAGGACAGATACGCAGTATTTT.

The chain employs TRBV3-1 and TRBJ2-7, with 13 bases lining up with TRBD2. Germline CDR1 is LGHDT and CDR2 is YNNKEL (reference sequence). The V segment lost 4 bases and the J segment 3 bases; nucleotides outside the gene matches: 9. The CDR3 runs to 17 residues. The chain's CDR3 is CASSRGTSGVPYYEQYF. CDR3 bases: TGTGCCAGCAGCCGCGGGACTAGCGGGGTCCCATACTACGAGCAGTACTTC.

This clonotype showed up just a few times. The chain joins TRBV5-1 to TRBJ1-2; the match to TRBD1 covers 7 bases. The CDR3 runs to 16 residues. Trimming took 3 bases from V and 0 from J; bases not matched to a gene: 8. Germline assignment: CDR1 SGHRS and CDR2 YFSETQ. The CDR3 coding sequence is TGCGCCAGCAGCTCCGAAGCGGGGACAGCTAACTATGGCTACACCTTC. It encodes CASSSEAGTANYGYTF. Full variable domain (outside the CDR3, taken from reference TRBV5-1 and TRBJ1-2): KAGVTQTPRYLIKTRGQQVTLSCSPISGHRSVSWYQQTPGQGLQFLFEYFSETQRNKGNFPGRFSGRQFSNSRSEMNVSTLELGDSALYLCASSSEAGTANYGYTFGSGTRLTVV.

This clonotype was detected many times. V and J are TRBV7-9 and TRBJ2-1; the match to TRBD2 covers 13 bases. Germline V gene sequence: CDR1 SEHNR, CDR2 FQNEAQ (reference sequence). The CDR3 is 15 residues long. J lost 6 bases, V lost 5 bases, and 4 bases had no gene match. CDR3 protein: CASSRLAGGLNEQFF. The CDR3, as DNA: TGTGCCAGCAGCCGACTAGCGGGGGGACTCAATGAGCAGTTCTTC.

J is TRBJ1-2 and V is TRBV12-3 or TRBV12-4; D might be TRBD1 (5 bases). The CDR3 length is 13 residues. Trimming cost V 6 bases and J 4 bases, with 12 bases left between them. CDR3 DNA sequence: TGTGCCAGCAGCTGGCAGGGCCCCTATGGCTACACCTTC. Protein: CASSWQGPYGYTF.